This is a list of T cell receptor beta chains from one sample in a study of neurological immune-mediated disorders. Each CDR3 protein gets one entry after TCRdb re-called the 5' RACE reads with MiXCR. Of under 30,000 distinct CDR3 sequences in the sample, under 8.5% were seen once. The specimen sequenced was PBMCs. The receptors originated from a middle-aged woman in good health. Both conserved end residues are part of each CDR3. D genes are given only for firm matches. Clone size is stated in some rows and not others, as once, few, many or a class when expanded.

>14|NA|TRBJ1-2|many|TRBV29-1
TGCAGCGTCGGGGGGGACGCAGCTAACTATGGCTACACCTTC
CSVGGDAANYGYTF
>14|NA|TRBJ1-6|NA|TRBV20-1
TGCAGTGCGCCCTGGGGGATGGGGAATTCACCCCTCCACTTT
CSAPWGMGNSPLHF
>10|NA|TRBJ2-3|many|TRBV29-1
TGCAGCGGGGGCGAGGATACGCAGTATTTT
CSGGEDTQYF
>15|TRBD2|TRBJ2-3|many|TRBV7-2
TGTGCCAGCAGCTTCGGACTAGCGGACACAGATACGCAGTATTTT
CASSFGLADTDTQYF
>16|TRBD2|TRBJ2-3|medium-sized|TRBV5-1
TGCGCCAGCAGCTTGGACCCGGGACTAGGAATCGCCACGCAGTATTTT
CASSLDPGLGIATQYF
>14|NA|TRBJ1-4|NA|TRBV7-9
TGTGCCAGCAGCCCCCATGCAACTAATGAAAAACTGTTTTTT
CASSPHATNEKLFF
>14|NA|TRBJ2-1|many|TRBV3-1
TGTGCCAGCAGCCCCCGGCGGGCCTACAATGAGCAGTTCTTC
CASSPRRAYNEQFF
>11|NA|TRBJ2-2|many|TRBV7-2
TGTGCCAGCAGCTGGGTCGGGGAGCTGTTTTTT
CASSWVGELFF
>13|NA|TRBJ2-3|many|TRBV5-1
TGCGCCAGCAGCCGGGAGATCAGAGATACGCAGTATTTT
CASSREIRDTQYF
>13|NA|TRBJ2-7|many|TRBV20-1
TGCAGTGCTGAGGACCCCAACTCGCTCGAGCAGTACTTC
CSAEDPNSLEQYF
>14|TRBD2|TRBJ2-1|medium-sized|TRBV5-5
TGTGCCAGCAGCTTGAGCGGACTAGCGGTAGAGCAGTTCTTC
CASSLSGLAVEQFF
>17|TRBD2|TRBJ2-3|few|TRBV7-2
TGTGCCAGCAGCTCCCTTCACGGGACTAGCGTATCAGATACGCAGTATTTT
CASSSLHGTSVSDTQYF
>11|NA|TRBJ2-1|NA|TRBV2
TGTGCCAGCAAGGATTACAATGAGCAGTTCTTC
CASKDYNEQFF
>14|NA|TRBJ2-7|many|TRBV15
TGTGCCACCAGCAGAGTGGGGTCCTCCTACGAGCAGTACTTC
CATSRVGSSYEQYF
>13|NA|TRBJ2-7|many|TRBV9
TGTGCCAGCAGTCCGGGGTCCCACTACGAGCAGTACTTC
CASSPGSHYEQYF
>14|NA|TRBJ1-2|many|TRBV3-1
TGTGCCAGCAGCCAAGGTGCCGGTAACTATGGCTACACCTTC
CASSQGAGNYGYTF
>13|NA|TRBJ2-6|many|TRBV29-1
TGCAGCGTTGGAGGGACGGGGGCCAACGTCCTGACTTTC
CSVGGTGANVLTF
>14|TRBD2|TRBJ2-2|many|TRBV20-1
TGCAGTGCTCGTAGCGGGAGGGTTAGCGGGGAGCTGTTTTTT
CSARSGRVSGELFF
>13|NA|TRBJ2-1|many|TRBV20-1
TGCAGTGCTTGGGGGCGGGGGAACAATGAGCAGTTCTTC
CSAWGRGNNEQFF
>15|TRBD2|TRBJ2-1|many|TRBV28
TGTGCCAGCAGAGGAAGCGGGAGGTCCTACAATGAGCAGTTCTTC
CASRGSGRSYNEQFF
>14|TRBD2|TRBJ2-4|many|TRBV5-6
TGTGCCAGCAGCAACTGGGGGGGGAACGACATTCAGTACTTC
CASSNWGGNDIQYF
>12|NA|TRBJ2-7|many|TRBV29-1
TGCAGCGTTGAATATAACTCGTACGAGCAGTACTTC
CSVEYNSYEQYF
>15|NA|TRBJ1-4|many|TRBV4-3
TGCGCCAGCAGCCAAGGGGGGCAGAGTAATGAAAAACTGTTTTTT
CASSQGGQSNEKLFF
>14|NA|TRBJ1-1|many|TRBV25-1
TGTGCCAGCAGAAAACCGGGAATGAACACTGAAGCTTTCTTT
CASRKPGMNTEAFF
>14|TRBD2|TRBJ2-7|many|TRBV5-1
TGCGCCAGCAGTGGGCTAGCGGGATCCTACGAGCAGTACTTC
CASSGLAGSYEQYF